A single sample is the source of the 14 T cell receptor beta chains below, sequenced in a study of monozygotic twins with inflammatory bowel disease. TCRdb re-called the 5' RACE reads; every CDR3 protein appears as one record, without DNA. Its table records over 110,000 distinct CDR3 sequences. Sequencing was performed on blood. The receptors were gathered from a human donor with ulcerative colitis or Crohn's disease, or a healthy co-twin of an affected twin (not recorded which).

CDR3 region: CASSPQGRDGYTF. The chain recombines TRBV5-1 with TRBJ1-2; the TCRdb call, TRBD1, lacks DNA for checking. The germline V gene encodes CDR1 SGHRS and CDR2 YFSETQ. CDR3 length: 13 amino acids.

The rearrangement uses TRBV5-1 and TRBJ2-7; as DNA is missing, the TRBD1 call by TCRdb cannot be tested. Germline V gene data show CDR1 as SGHRS and CDR2 as YFSETQ. The CDR3 has 14 amino acids. The CDR3 protein is CASSTGTSGYEQYF.

The chain has TRBV20-1 and TRBJ1-6; the D call of TRBD1 rests on TCRdb alone, since no DNA is present to check it. The germline CDR1 and CDR2 sequences are DFQATT and SNEGSKA (reference sequence). The CDR3 is 18 residues long. CDR3 residues: CSARDSGTPSSYNSPLHF.

This chain links TRBV5-1 with TRBJ2-7; without DNA, the TCRdb call of TRBD2 cannot be checked. This CDR3 region has 15 residues. Per the germline V gene, CDR1 is SGHRS and CDR2 is YFSETQ. The CDR3 reads CASSFLSGGPGEQYF.

The CDR3 spells CASSPRQGQETQYF. V is TRBV18 and J is TRBJ2-5; TCRdb picks TRBD1, but there is no DNA to check that call. The CDR3 is made up of 14 amino acids. The germline V gene has CDR1 KGHSH and CDR2 LQKENI.

The chain recombines TRBV29-1 with TRBJ2-3; TCRdb's assignment of TRBD1 cannot be checked, as there is no DNA. Germline-derived CDR1 and CDR2 are SQVTM and ANQGSEA. There are 13 residues in the CDR3. The CDR3 here is CSVEGTGTDTQYF.

V and J are TRBV20-1 and TRBJ1-1; TCRdb calls TRBD1, which cannot be checked without DNA. Germline V gene lookup returns CDR1 DFQATT and CDR2 SNEGSKA (reference sequence). The CDR3 has 16 residues. CDR3 amino acids: CSITGTANNMNTEAFF.

The rearrangement joins TRBV7-8 to TRBJ1-1; without DNA, the TCRdb call of TRBD1 cannot be checked. The CDR3 has 13 residues. Germline-derived CDR1 and CDR2 are SGHVS and FQNEAQ. This CDR3 is CASSQTGLTEAFF.

The gene calls are TRBV20-1 and TRBJ2-1; TCRdb's D gene call, TRBD1, goes unchecked for lack of DNA. The germline V gene has CDR1 DFQATT and CDR2 SNEGSKA (reference sequence). The CDR3 length is 15 residues. The CDR3 protein is CSRYALGGSSNEQFF.

The CDR3 sequence is CASSFGSVGTGEQFF. V is TRBV5-1 and J is TRBJ2-1. Germline loops: CDR1 SGHRS, CDR2 YFSETQ. The CDR3 has 15 residues.

This chain uses TRBV6-1 with TRBJ2-2; TCRdb calls TRBD1, which cannot be checked without DNA. CDR3 length: 15 residues. Germline values: CDR1 MNHNS, CDR2 SASEGT. CDR3 sequence reads: CASSPGQGHTGELFF.

The V and J genes are TRBV20-1 and TRBJ2-3; the TRBD1 assignment by TCRdb is unverifiable without DNA. In germline, CDR1 is DFQATT, CDR2 SNEGSKA (reference sequence). This CDR3 contains 14 residues. The chain's CDR3 is CSASPGTSTDTQYF.

The chain is built from TRBV29-1 and TRBJ2-7; TCRdb returns TRBD1, unconfirmable since there is no DNA. The CDR3 length is 14 residues. Germline CDR1 SQVTM, CDR2 ANQGSEA. The CDR3 sequence is CSVELDRGFYEQYF.

The chain recombines TRBV9 with TRBJ1-1. CDR1 and CDR2 from the germline V gene are SGDLS and YYNGEE. The CDR3 contains 13 residues. This chain's CDR3 is CASSVALNTEAFF.